This T cell receptor (beta chain) was recovered during a study of blood T cell repertoires in COVID-19. Study at large: PBMCs, B-cell-depleted T cells, or T cells were the source of the cDNA or gDNA that made up the material.

Data came from immunoSEQ multiplex PCR; TCRdb stores just in-frame clones and leaves some out. The sample holds about 120,000 clones; 88% are singletons and the top ten take 3.3%. This TCR was recovered from a woman aged 45-60 years with acute or convalescent COVID-19. Input material: peripheral blood.

The CDR3: CAISGQGSKSYEQYF. CDR3 DNA sequence: TGTGCCATCAGTGGACAGGGTTCCAAGTCCTACGAGCAGTACTTC. The rearrangement joins TRBV10-3 to TRBJ2-7; TRBD1 matches 7 bases. This CDR3 is built from 15 residues. Germline V gene data show CDR1 as ENHRY and CDR2 as SYGVKD. With 4 bases clipped from V and 1 base from J, the junction kept 7 bases outside the gene matches.